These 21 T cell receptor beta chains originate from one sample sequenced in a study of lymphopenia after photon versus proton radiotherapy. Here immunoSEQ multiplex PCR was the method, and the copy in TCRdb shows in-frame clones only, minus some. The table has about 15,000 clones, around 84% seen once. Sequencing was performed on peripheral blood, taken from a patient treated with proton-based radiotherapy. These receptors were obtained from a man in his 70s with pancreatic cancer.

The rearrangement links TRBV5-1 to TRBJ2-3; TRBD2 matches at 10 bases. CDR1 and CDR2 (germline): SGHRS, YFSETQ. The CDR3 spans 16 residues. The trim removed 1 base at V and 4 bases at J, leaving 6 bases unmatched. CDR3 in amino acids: CASSLTSGVQADTQYF. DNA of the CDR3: TGCGCCAGCAGCTTGACTAGCGGGGTCCAGGCAGATACGCAGTATTTT.

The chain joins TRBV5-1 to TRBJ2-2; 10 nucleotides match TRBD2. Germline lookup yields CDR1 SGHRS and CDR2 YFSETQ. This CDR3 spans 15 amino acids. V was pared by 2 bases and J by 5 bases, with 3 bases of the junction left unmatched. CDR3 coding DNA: TGCGCCAGCAGCTTCACAGCGGGAGGGACCGGGGAGCTGTTTTTT. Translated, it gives CASSFTAGGTGELFF.

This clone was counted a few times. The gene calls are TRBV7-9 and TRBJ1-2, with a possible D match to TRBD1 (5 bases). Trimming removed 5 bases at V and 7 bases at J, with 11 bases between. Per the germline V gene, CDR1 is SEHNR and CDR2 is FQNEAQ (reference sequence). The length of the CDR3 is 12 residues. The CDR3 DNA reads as TGTGCCAGCAGCACTGAGCAGGGTGGCTACACCTTC. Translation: CASSTEQGGYTF.

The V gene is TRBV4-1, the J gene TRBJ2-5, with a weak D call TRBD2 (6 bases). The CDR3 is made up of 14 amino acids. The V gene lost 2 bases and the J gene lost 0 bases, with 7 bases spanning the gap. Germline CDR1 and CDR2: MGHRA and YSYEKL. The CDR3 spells CASSQSGYQETQYF. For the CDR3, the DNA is TGCGCCAGCAGCCAAAGCGGGTACCAAGAGACCCAGTACTTC.

The CDR3 bases are TGTGCCAGCAGTGAGATAAGGGGTGGGGAGCAGTTCTTC. Protein: CASSEIRGGEQFF. The chain employs TRBV6-1 and TRBJ2-1, with D possibly being TRBD1 (5 bases). From germline, CDR1 is MNHNS and CDR2 SASEGT. CDR3 length equals 13 residues. V was pared by 3 bases and J by 10 bases, with 13 bases between.

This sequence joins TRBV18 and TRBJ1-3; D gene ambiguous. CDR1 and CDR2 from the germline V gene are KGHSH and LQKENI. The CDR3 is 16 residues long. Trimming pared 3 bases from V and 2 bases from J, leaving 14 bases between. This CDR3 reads CASSPEQRATGNTIYF. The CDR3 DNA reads TGTGCCAGCTCACCCGAACAAAGGGCCACTGGAAACACCATATATTTT.

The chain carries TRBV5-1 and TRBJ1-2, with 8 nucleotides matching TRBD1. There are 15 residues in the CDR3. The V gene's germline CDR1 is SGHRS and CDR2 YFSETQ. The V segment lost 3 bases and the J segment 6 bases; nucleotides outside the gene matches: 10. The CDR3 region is CASSSGTGSMDGYTF. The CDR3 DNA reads TGCGCCAGCAGCTCAGGGACAGGATCTATGGATGGCTACACCTTC.

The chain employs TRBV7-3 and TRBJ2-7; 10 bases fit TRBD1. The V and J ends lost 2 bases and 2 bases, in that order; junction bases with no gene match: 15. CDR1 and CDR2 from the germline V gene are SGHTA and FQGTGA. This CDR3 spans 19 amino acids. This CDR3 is CASSLVSPYGTGAPYEQYF. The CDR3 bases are TGTGCCAGCAGCTTAGTAAGCCCCTACGGGACAGGGGCCCCCTACGAGCAGTACTTC.

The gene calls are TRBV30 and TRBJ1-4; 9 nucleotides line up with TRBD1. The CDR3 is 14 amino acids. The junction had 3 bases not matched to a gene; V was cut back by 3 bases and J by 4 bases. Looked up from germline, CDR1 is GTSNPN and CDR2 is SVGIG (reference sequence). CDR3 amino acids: CAWSPGQGNEKLFF. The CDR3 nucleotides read TGTGCCTGGAGCCCGGGACAGGGTAATGAAAAACTGTTTTTT.

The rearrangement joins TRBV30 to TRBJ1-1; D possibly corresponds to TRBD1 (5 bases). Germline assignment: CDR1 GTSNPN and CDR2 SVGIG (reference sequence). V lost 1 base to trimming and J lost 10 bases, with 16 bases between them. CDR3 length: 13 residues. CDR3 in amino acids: CAWSGNQGIGAFF. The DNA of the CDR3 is TGTGCCTGGAGTGGCAACCAGGGTATTGGAGCTTTCTTT.

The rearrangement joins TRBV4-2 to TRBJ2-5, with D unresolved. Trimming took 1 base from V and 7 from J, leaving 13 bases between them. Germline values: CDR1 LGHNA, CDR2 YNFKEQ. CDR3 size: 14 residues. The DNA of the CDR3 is TGTGCCAGCAGCCAAGGGCACCGTAGAGGGACCCAGTACTTC. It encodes CASSQGHRRGTQYF.

In DNA form, the CDR3 reads TGTGCCAGCTCACCCGAACAGGGGGGTGGATTTGAGCAGTTCTTC. Its translation is CASSPEQGGGFEQFF. This sequence joins TRBV18 and TRBJ2-1, with 8 positions matching TRBD1. V lost 3 bases to trimming and J lost 9 bases; unmatched junction nucleotides: 10. There are 15 residues in the CDR3. Germline V CDR1 and CDR2: KGHSH, LQKENI.

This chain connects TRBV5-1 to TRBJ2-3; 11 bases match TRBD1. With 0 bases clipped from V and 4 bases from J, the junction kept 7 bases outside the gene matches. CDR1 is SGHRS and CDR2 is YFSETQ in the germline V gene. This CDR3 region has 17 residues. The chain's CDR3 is CASSLAGDRGSADTQYF. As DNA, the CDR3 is TGCGCCAGCAGCTTGGCGGGGGACAGGGGGTCCGCAGATACGCAGTATTTT.

The CDR3 DNA sequence: TGTGCCAGCAGCCAAGGGCAGGGGACCTACGAGCAGTACTTC. It translates to CASSQGQGTYEQYF. This sequence joins TRBV4-2 and TRBJ2-7; D might be TRBD1 (6 bases). The V end was cut by 1 base, the J end by 2 bases, with 9 bases between. CDR1 LGHNA and CDR2 YNFKEQ come from the germline V gene. The CDR3 is made up of 14 amino acids.

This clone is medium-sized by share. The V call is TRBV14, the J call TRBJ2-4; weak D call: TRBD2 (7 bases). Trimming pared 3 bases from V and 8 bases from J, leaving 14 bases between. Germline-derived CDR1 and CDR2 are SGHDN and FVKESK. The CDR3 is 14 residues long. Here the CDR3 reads CASSQGGTIDIQYF. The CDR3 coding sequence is TGTGCCAGCAGCCAGGGAGGGACAATAGACATTCAGTACTTC.

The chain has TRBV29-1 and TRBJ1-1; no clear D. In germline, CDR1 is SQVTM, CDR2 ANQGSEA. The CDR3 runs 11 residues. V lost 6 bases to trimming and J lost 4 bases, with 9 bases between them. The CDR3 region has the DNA TGCAGCGTCGGGGATCGCACTGAAGCTTTCTTT. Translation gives CSVGDRTEAFF.

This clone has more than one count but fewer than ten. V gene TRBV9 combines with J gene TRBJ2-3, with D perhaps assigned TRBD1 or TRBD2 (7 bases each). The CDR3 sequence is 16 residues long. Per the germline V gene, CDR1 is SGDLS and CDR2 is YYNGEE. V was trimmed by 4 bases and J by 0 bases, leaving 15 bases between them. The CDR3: CASSFRGGLSTDTQYF. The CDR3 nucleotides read TGTGCCAGCAGCTTCAGGGGGGGCCTTAGCACAGATACGCAGTATTTT.

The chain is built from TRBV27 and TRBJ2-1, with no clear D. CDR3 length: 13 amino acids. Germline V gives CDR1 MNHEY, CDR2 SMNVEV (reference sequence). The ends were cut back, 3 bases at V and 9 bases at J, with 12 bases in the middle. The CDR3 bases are TGTGCCAGCAGTTTTGGGCCGTTGTCTGAGCAGTTCTTC. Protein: CASSFGPLSEQFF.

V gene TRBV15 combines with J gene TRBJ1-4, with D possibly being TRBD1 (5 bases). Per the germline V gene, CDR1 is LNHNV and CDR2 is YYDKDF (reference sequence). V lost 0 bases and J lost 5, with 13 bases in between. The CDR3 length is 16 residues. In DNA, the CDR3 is TGTGCCACCAGCAGAGATAGGTACAGGTTGAATGAAAAACTGTTTTTT. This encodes CATSRDRYRLNEKLFF.

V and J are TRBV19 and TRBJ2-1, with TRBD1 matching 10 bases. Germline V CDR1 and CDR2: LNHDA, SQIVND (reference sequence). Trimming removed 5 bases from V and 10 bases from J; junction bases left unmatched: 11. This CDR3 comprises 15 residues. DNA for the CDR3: TGTGCCAGTAGTGGCAGGACAGGGGGGGTAAAAGAGCAGTTCTTC. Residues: CASSGRTGGVKEQFF.

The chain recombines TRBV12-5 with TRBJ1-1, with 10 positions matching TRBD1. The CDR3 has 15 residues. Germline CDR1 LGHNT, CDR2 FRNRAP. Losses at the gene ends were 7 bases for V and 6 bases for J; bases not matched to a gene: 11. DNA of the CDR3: TGTGCTAGTGTTCGGACAGGGGGAATGCGGGCTGAAGCTTTCTTT. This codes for CASVRTGGMRAEAFF.